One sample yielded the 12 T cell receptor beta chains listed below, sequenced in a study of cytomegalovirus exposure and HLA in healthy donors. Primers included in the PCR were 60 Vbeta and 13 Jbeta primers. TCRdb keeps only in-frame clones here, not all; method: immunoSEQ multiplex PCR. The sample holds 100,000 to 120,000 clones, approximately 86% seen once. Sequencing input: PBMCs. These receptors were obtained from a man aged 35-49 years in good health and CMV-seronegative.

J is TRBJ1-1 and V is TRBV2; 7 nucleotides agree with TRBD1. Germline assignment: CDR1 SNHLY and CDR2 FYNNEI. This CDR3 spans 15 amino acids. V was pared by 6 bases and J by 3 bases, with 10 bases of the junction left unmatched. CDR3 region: CASRIQGLPDTEAFF. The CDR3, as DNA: TGTGCCAGCAGGATACAGGGGTTACCCGACACTGAAGCTTTCTTT.

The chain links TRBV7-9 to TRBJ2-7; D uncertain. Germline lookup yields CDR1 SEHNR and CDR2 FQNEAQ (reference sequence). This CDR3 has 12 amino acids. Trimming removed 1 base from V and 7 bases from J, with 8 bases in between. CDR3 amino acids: CASSLVEAEQYF. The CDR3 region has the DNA TGTGCCAGCAGCTTAGTAGAGGCAGAGCAGTACTTC.

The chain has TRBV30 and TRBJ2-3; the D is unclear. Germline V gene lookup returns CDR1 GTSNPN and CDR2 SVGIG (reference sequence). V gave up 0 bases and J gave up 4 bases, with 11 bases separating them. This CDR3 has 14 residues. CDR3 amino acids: CAWSVSSTSDTQYF. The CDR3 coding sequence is TGTGCCTGGAGTGTATCCAGTACCTCAGATACGCAGTATTTT.

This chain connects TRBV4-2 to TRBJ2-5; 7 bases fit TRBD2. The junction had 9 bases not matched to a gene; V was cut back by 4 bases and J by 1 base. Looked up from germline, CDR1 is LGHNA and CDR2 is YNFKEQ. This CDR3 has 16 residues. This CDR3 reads CASSLRGPGGQETQYF. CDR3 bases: TGTGCCAGCAGCCTGAGGGGCCCGGGGGGCCAAGAGACCCAGTACTTC.

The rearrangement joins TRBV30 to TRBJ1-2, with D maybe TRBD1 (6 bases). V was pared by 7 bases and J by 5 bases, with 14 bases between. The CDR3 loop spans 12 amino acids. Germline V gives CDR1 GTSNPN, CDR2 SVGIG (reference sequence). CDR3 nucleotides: TGTGCCTCGATGACAGGTGGTTATGGCTACACCTTC. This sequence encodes CASMTGGYGYTF.

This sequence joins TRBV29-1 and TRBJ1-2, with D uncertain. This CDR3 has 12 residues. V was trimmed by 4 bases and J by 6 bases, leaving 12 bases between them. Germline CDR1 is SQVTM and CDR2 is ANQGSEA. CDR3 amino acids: CSVGGGFNGYTF. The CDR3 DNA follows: TGCAGCGTTGGGGGAGGGTTTAATGGCTACACCTTC.

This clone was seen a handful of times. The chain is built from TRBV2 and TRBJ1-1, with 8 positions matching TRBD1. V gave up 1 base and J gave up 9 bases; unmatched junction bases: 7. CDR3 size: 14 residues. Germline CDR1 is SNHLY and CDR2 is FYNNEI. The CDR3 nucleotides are TGTGCCAGCAGTGAAGTTAGGGACAGGACACAAGCTTTCTTT. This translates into CASSEVRDRTQAFF.

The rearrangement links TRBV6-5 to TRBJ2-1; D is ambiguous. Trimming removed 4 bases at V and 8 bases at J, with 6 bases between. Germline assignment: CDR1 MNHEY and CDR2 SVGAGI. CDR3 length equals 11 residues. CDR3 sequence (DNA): TGTGCCAGCAGTTCCTATGATGAGCAGTTCTTC. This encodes CASSSYDEQFF.

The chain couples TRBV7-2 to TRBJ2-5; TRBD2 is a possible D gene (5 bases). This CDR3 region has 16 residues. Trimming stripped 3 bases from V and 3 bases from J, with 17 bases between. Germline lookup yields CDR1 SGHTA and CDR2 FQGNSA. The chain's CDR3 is CASSFPPGIPEETQYF. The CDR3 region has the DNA TGTGCCAGCAGCTTCCCCCCCGGGATACCTGAAGAGACCCAGTACTTC.

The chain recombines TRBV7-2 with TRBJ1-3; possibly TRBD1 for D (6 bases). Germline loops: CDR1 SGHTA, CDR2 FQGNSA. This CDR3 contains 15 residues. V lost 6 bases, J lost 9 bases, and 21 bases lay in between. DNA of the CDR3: TGTGCCAGCAGTCGGGGGGCCGGGCTCCGGGGCACCATATATTTT. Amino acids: CASSRGAGLRGTIYF.

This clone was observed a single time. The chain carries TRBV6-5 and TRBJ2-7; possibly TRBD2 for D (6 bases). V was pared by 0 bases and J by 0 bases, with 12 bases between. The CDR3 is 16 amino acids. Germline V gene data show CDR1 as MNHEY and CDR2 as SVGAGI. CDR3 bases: TGTGCCAGCAGTTACTCTGGGGGGTTTTCCTCCTACGAGCAGTACTTC. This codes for CASSYSGGFSSYEQYF.

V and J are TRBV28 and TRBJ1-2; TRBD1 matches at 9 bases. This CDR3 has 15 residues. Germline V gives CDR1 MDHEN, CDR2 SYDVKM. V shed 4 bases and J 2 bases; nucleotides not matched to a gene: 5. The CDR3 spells CASSSHGTGNYGYTF. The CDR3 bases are TGTGCCAGCAGTTCCCACGGGACAGGGAACTATGGCTACACCTTC.